This T cell receptor (beta chain) was recovered during a study of preoperative IRX-2 immunotherapy in early breast cancer. CDR1 is SQVTM and CDR2 is ANQGSEA in the germline V gene. The ends lost 5 bases at V and 3 bases at J; junction bases unmatched: 7. There are 13 residues in the CDR3. Generated by immunoSEQ multiplex PCR, the TCRdb table keeps only in-frame clones and is missing some. The profile shows around 29,000 clones, 82% of them singletons. Treatment of the sample: preoperative locoregional IRX-2 cytokine immunotherapy. Preoperative locoregional IRX-2 cytokine immunotherapy was tested in the phase Ib source study.

V gene TRBV29-1 combines with J gene TRBJ2-7, with TRBD2 identical over 7 bases. The TCR originated in a human donor with breast cancer. This specimen was taken from a patient treated with IRX-2 immunotherapy. Here the CDR3 reads CSVSGGEGYEQYF. As DNA, the CDR3 is TGCAGCGTTTCCGGCGGGGAGGGCTACGAGCAGTACTTC.